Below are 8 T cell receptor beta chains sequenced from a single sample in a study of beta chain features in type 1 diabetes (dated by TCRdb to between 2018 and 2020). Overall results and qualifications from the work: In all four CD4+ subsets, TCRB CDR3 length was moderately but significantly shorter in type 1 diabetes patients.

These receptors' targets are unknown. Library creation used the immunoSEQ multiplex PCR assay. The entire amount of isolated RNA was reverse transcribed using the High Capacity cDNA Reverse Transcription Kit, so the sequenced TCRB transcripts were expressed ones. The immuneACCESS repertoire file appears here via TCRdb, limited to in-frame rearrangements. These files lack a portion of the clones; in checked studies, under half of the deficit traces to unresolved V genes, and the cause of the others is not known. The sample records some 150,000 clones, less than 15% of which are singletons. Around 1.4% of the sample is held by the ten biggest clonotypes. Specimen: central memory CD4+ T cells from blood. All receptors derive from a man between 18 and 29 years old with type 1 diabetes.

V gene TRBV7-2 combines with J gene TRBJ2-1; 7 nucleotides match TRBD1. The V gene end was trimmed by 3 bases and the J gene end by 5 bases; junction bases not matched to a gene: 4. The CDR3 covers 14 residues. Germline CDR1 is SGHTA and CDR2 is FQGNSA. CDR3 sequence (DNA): TGTGCCAGCAGCTTTGGGACAGTCCACAATGAGCAGTTCTTC. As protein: CASSFGTVHNEQFF.

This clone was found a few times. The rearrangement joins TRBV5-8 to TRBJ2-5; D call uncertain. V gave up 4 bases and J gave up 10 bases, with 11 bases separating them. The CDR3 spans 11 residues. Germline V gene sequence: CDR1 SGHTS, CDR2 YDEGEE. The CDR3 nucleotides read TGTGCCAGCAGCGGCGAGGTGATCCAGTACTTC. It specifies CASSGEVIQYF.

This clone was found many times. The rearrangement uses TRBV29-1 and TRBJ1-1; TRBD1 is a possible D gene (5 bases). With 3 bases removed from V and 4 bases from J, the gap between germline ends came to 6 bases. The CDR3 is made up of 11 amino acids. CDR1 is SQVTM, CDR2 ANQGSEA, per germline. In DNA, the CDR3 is TGCAGCGTTGACAGGGCCACTGAAGCTTTCTTT. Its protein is CSVDRATEAFF.

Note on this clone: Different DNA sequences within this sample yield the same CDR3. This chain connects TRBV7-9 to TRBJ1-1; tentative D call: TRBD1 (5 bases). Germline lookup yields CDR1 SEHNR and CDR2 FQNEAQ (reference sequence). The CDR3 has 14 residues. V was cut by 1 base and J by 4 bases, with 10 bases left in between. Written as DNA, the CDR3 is TGTGCCAGCAGCTTAGAGGGTGGGGGCACTGAAGCTTTCTTT. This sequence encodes CASSLEGGGTEAFF.

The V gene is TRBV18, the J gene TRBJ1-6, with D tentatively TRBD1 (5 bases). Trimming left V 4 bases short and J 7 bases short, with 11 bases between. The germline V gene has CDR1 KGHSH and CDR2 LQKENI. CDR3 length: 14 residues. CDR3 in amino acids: CASSRQGGNSPLHF. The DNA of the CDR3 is TGTGCCAGCTCACGGCAGGGAGGGAATTCACCCCTCCACTTT. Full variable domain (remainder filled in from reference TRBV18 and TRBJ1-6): NAGVMQNPRHLVRRRGQEARLRCSPMKGHSHVYWYRQLPEEGLKFMVYLQKENIIDESGMPKERFSAEFPKEGPSILRIQQVVRGDSAAYFCASSRQGGNSPLHFGNGTRLTVT.

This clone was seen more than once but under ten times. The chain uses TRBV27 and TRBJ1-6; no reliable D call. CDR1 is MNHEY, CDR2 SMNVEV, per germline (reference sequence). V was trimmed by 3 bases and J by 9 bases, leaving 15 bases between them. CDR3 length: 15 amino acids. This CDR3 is CASSFGAQSTSPLHF. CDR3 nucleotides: TGTGCCAGCAGTTTTGGAGCGCAATCAACTTCACCCCTCCACTTT.

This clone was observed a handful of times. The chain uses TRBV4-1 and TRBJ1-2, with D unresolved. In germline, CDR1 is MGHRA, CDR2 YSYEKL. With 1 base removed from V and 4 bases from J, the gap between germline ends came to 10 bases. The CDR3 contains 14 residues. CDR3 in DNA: TGCGCCAGCAGCCAAGGCAACAGTGCCTATGGCTACACCTTC. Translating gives CASSQGNSAYGYTF.

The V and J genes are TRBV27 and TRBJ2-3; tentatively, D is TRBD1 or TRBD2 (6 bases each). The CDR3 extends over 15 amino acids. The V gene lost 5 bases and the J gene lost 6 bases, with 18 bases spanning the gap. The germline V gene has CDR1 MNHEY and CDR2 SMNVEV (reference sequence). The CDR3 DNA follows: TGTGCCAGCAGTCGACGGGGGCAGGGAAGGGATACGCAGTATTTT. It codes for CASSRRGQGRDTQYF.